This TCR beta chain appears in the sequencing data of a study of blood T cell repertoires in COVID-19. For the study at large: Nucleic acid was either cDNA or gDNA, and it came from T cells, B-cell-depleted T cells, or PBMCs.

Germline V gene data show CDR1 as SGHKS and CDR2 as YYEKEE (reference sequence). CDR3 size: 14 residues. V was cut by 4 bases and J by 6 bases, with 13 bases left in between. TCRdb's copy holds only in-frame clones and misses some; the assay was immunoSEQ multiplex PCR. The sample lists roughly 160,000 clones; around four fifths were seen once. The chain combines TRBV5-5 with TRBJ1-4; the D gene is possibly TRBD1 (6 bases). Sequencing was carried out using peripheral blood. This receptor was taken from a woman of 80 years or more with COVID-19, enrolled during active disease. DNA of the CDR3: TGTGCCAGCAGCCGTACAGGGTCCGATGAAAAACTGTTTTTT. Its protein product is CASSRTGSDEKLFF. Full variable domain (missing parts from reference TRBV5-5 and TRBJ1-4): DAGVTQSPTHLIKTRGQQVTLRCSPISGHKSVSWYQQVLGQGPQFIFQYYEKEERGRGNFPDRFSARQFPNYSSELNVNALLLGDSALYLCASSRTGSDEKLFFGSGTQLSVL.